A single sample is the source of the 6 T cell receptor beta chains below, sequenced in a study of T-cell reconstitution after alpha-beta-depleted transplantation in children. Preparation of the TCRbeta library used unique molecular identifiers. TCRdb re-derived calls from the PCR reads in MiXCR, one entry per CDR3 protein. The sample contains about 230,000 distinct CDR3 sequences, approximately 9.9% of which appear only once. Sequenced material: PBMCs from the stem cell graft donor, taken from the stem cell graft. These receptors all stem from a human donor who donated a stem cell graft to a child with SCID.

This clonotype has ten or more counts. The chain is built from TRBV20-1 and TRBJ2-3, with 9 bases aligning to TRBD1. The CDR3 is made up of 15 amino acids. With V trimmed by 3 bases and J by 4 bases, 8 bases remained unmatched. Germline V gene sequence: CDR1 DFQATT, CDR2 SNEGSKA (reference sequence). The DNA of the CDR3 is TGCAGTGCTAGCCCGGGGGGACAGGGACCAGATACGCAGTATTTT. This translates into CSASPGGQGPDTQYF.

This clonotype was observed at least ten times. V is TRBV6-1 and J is TRBJ2-7; tentative D call: TRBD2 (6 bases). CDR1 and CDR2 from the germline V gene are MNHNS and SASEGT. Trimming took 0 bases from V and 2 from J, leaving 8 bases between them. The CDR3 runs to 14 residues. As DNA, the CDR3 is TGTGCCAGCAGTGAAGCGTGGGGGGCCTACGAGCAGTACTTC. Protein: CASSEAWGAYEQYF.

This clonotype was found many times. CDR3 in amino acids: CASTSDSTDTQYF. CDR3 coding DNA: TGTGCCAGCACTTCGGACAGCACAGATACGCAGTATTTT. V is TRBV12-3 or TRBV12-4 and J is TRBJ2-3; D is unclear. The CDR3 consists of 13 residues. Trimming pared 7 bases from V and 0 bases from J, leaving 8 bases between.

The chain carries TRBV7-3 and TRBJ2-3; D is tentatively TRBD1 or TRBD2 (6 bases each). The CDR3 has 13 residues. Trimming stripped 7 bases from V and 5 bases from J, with 13 bases between. From germline, CDR1 is SGHTA and CDR2 FQGTGA. The CDR3 loop reads CASMRGAEDTQYF. CDR3 coding DNA: TGTGCCAGCATGAGGGGGGCCGAAGATACGCAGTATTTT.

Many counts were recorded for this clonotype. J is TRBJ2-1 and V is TRBV11-2; 14 bases line up with TRBD2. Trimming at V came to 5 bases and at J to 2 bases, leaving 5 bases not matched to a gene. The length of the CDR3 is 17 residues. Germline V gene sequence: CDR1 SGHAT, CDR2 FQNNGV. CDR3 in amino acids: CASSLEGLAGAYNEQFF. CDR3 in DNA: TGTGCCAGCAGCCTGGAGGGACTAGCGGGGGCCTACAATGAGCAGTTCTTC.

This clonotype has at least ten counts. This rearrangement joins TRBV6-5 to TRBJ2-5; TRBD1 aligns across 10 bases. Germline V CDR1 and CDR2: MNHEY, SVGAGI. The CDR3 is 14 amino acids. After removal of 6 bases from V and 4 bases from J, the junction contained 5 bases not matched to a gene. The CDR3 nucleotides read TGTGCCAGCAGCCGGGACAGGGGAACAGAGACCCAGTACTTC. This codes for CASSRDRGTETQYF.